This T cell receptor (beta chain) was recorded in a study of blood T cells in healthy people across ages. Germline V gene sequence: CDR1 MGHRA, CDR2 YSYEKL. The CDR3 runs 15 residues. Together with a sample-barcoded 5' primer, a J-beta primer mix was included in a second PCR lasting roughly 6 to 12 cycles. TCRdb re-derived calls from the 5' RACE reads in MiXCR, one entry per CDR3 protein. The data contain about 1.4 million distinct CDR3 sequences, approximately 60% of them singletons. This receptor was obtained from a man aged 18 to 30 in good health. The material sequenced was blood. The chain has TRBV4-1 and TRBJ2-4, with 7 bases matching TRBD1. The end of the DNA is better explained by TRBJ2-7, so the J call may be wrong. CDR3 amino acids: CASSLNRGRLYEQYF. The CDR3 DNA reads TGCGCCAGCAGCCTCAACAGGGGTCGGCTGTACGAGCAGTACTTC.